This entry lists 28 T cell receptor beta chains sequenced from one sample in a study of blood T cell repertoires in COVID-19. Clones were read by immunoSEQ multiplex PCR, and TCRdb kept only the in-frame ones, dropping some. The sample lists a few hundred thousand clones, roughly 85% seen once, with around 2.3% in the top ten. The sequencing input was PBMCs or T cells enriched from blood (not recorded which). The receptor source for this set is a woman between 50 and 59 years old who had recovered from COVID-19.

The CDR3 DNA reads as TGTGCCAGCAGCTTCTCAGATACGCAGTATTTT. Its translation: CASSFSDTQYF. J is TRBJ2-3 and V is TRBV7-2; D is undetermined. Trimming pared 3 bases from V and 4 bases from J, leaving 2 bases between. Germline CDR1 reads SGHTA; CDR2 reads FQGNSA. This CDR3 contains 11 residues. Together with reference TRBV7-2 and TRBJ2-3, the CDR3 gives the full variable domain: GAGVSQSPSNKVTEKGKDVELRCDPISGHTALYWYRQSLGQGLEFLIYFQGNSAPDKSGLPSDRFSAERTGGSVSTLTIQRTQQEDSAVYLCASSFSDTQYFGPGTRLTVL.

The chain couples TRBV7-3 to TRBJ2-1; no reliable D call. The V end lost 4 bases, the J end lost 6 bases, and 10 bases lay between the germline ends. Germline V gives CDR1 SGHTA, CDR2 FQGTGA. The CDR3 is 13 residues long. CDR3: CASSSPQRNEQFF. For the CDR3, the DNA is TGTGCCAGCAGCTCCCCTCAGCGCAATGAGCAGTTCTTC.

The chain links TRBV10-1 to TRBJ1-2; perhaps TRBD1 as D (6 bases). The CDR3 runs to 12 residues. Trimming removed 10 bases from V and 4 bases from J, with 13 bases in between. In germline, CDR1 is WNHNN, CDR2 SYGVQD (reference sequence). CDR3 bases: TGCGCCACTTCGACAGGAGTCTATGGCTACACCTTC. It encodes CATSTGVYGYTF.

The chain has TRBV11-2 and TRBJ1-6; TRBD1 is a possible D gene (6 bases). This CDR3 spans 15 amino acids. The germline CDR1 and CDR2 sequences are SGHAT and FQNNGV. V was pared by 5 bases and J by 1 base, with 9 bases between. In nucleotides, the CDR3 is TGTGCCAGCAGCAGAGGGGGTTCCTATAATTCACCCCTCCACTTT. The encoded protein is CASSRGGSYNSPLHF. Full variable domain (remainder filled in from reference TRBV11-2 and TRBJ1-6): EAGVAQSPRYKIIEKRQSVAFWCNPISGHATLYWYQQILGQGPKLLIQFQNNGVVDDSQLPKDRFSAERLKGVDSTLKIQPAKLEDSAVYLCASSRGGSYNSPLHFGNGTRLTVT.

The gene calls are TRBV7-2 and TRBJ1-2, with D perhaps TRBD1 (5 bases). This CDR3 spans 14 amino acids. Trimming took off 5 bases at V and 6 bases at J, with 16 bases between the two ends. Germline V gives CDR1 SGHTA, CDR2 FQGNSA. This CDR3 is CASSGDGGGDGYTF. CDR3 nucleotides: TGTGCCAGCAGCGGTGATGGGGGAGGAGATGGCTACACCTTC.

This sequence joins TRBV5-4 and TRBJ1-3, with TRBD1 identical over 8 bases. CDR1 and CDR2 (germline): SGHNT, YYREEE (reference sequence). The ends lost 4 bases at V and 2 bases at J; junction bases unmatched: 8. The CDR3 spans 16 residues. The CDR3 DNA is TGTGCCAGCAGCCCCAGGACAGGGTACCCTGGAAACACCATATATTTT. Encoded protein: CASSPRTGYPGNTIYF.

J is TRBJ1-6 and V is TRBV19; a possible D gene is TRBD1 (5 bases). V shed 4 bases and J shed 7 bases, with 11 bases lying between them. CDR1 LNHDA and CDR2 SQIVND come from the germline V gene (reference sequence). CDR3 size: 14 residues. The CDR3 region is CASSNERQNSPLHF. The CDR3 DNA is TGTGCCAGTAGTAACGAAAGACAGAATTCACCCCTCCACTTT. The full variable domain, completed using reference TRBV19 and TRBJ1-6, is DGGITQSPKYLFRKEGQNVTLSCEQNLNHDAMYWYRQDPGQGLRLIYYSQIVNDFQKGDIAEGYSVSREKKESFPLTVTSAQKNPTAFYLCASSNERQNSPLHFGNGTRLTVT.

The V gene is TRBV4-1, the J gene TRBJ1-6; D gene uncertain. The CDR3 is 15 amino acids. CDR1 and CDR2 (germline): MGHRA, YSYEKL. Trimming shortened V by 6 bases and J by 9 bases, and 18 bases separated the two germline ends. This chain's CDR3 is CASSDGRTGVSPLHF. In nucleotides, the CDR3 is TGCGCCAGCAGTGACGGAAGGACGGGAGTTTCACCCCTCCACTTT.

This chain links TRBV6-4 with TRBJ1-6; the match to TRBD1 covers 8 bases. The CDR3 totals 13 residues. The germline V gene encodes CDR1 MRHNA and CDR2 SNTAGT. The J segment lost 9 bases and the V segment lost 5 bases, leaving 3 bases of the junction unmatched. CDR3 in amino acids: CASSQDRGSPLHF. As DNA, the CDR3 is TGTGCCAGCAGTCAAGACAGGGGTTCACCCCTCCACTTT.

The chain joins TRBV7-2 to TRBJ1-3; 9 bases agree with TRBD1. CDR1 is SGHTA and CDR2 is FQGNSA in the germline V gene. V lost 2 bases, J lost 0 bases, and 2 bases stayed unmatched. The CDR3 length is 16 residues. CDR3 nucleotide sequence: TGTGCCAGCAGCTTAACAGGGGGCTTCTCTGGAAACACCATATATTTT. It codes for CASSLTGGFSGNTIYF.

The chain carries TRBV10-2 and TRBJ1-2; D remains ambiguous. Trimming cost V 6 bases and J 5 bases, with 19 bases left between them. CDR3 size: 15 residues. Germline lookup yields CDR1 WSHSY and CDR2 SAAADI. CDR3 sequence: CASSQGGSGWYGYTF. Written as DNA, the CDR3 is TGCGCCAGCAGCCAAGGAGGGTCAGGCTGGTATGGCTACACCTTC.

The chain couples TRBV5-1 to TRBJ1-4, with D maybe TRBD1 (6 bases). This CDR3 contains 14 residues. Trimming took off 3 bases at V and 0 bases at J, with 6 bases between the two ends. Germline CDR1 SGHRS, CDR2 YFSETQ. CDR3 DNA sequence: TGCGCCAGCAGCTCAGGGGCAACTAATGAAAAACTGTTTTTT. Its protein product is CASSSGATNEKLFF.

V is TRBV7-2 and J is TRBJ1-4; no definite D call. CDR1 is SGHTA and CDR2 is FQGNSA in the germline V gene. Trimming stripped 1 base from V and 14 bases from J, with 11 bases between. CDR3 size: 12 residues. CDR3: CASSLDDTRLFF. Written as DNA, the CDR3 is TGTGCCAGCAGCTTAGACGACACACGGCTGTTTTTT.

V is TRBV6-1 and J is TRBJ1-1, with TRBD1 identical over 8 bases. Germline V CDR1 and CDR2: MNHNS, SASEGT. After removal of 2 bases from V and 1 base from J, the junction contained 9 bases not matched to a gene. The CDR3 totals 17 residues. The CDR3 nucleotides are TGTGCCAGCAGTGAATCGACAGGGGCCCCGACGAACACTGAAGCTTTCTTT. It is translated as CASSESTGAPTNTEAFF.

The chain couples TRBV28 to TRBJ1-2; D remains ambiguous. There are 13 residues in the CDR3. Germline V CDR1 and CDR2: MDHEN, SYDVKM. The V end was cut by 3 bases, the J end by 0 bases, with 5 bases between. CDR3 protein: CASSFSSNYGYTF. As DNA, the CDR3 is TGTGCCAGCAGTTTTTCTTCTAACTATGGCTACACCTTC.

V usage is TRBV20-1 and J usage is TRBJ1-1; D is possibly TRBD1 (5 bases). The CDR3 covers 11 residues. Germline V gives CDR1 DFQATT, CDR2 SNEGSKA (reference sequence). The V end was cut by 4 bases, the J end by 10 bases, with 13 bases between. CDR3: CSAISGTRAFF. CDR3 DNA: TGCAGTGCTATCTCAGGGACTAGAGCTTTCTTT.

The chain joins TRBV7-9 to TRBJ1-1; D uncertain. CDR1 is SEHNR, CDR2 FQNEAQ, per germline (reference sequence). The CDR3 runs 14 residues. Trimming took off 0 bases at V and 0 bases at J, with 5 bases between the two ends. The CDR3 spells CASSLAELNTEAFF. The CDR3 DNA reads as TGTGCCAGCAGCTTAGCGGAGCTGAACACTGAAGCTTTCTTT.

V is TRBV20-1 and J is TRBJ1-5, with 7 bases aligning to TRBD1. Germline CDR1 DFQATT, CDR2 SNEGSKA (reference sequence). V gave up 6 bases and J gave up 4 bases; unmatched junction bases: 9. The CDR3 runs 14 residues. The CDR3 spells CSASRTGGNQPQHF. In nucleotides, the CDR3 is TGCAGTGCGAGTCGGACAGGTGGGAATCAGCCCCAGCATTTT.

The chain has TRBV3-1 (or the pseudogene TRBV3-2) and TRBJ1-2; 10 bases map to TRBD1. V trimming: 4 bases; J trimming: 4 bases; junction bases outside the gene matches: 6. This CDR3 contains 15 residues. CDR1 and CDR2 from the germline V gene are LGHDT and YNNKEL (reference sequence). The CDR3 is CASSPATGGFYGYTF. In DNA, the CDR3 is TGTGCCAGCAGCCCCGCGACAGGGGGCTTCTATGGCTACACCTTC.

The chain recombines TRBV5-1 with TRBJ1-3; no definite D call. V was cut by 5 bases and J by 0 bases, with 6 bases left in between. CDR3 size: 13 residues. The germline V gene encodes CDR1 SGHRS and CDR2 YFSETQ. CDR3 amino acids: CASRANSGNTIYF. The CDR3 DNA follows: TGCGCCAGCAGGGCCAACTCTGGAAACACCATATATTTT. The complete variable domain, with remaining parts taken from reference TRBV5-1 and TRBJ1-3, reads KAGVTQTPRYLIKTRGQQVTLSCSPISGHRSVSWYQQTPGQGLQFLFEYFSETQRNKGNFPGRFSGRQFSNSRSEMNVSTLELGDSALYLCASRANSGNTIYFGEGSWLTVV.

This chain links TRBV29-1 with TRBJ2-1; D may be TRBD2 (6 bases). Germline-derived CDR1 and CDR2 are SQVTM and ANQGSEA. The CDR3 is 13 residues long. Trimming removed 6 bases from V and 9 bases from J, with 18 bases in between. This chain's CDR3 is CSVGMDYPAEQFF. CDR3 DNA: TGCAGCGTAGGGATGGACTATCCCGCTGAGCAGTTCTTC.

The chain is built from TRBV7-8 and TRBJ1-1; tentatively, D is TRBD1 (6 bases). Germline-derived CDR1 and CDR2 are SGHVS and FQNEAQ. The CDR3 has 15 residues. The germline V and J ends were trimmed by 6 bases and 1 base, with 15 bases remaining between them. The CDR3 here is CASSSGDNRNTEAFF. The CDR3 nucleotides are TGTGCCAGCAGTTCAGGGGACAACCGGAACACTGAAGCTTTCTTT.

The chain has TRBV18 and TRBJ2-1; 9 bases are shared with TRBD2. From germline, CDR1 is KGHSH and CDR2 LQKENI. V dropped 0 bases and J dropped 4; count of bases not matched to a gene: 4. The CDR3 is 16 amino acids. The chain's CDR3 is CASSPPAGGLYNEQFF. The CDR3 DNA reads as TGTGCCAGCTCACCACCGGCGGGGGGGCTGTACAATGAGCAGTTCTTC. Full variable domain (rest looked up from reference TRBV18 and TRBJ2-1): NAGVMQNPRHLVRRRGQEARLRCSPMKGHSHVYWYRQLPEEGLKFMVYLQKENIIDESGMPKERFSAEFPKEGPSILRIQQVVRGDSAAYFCASSPPAGGLYNEQFFGPGTRLTVL.

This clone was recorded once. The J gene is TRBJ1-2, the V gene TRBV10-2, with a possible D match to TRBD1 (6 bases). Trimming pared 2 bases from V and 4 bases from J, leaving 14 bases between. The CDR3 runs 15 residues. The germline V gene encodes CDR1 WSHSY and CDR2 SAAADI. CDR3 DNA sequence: TGCGCCAGCAGTGAGGCAGGGGATGACGGCTATGGCTACACCTTC. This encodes CASSEAGDDGYGYTF.

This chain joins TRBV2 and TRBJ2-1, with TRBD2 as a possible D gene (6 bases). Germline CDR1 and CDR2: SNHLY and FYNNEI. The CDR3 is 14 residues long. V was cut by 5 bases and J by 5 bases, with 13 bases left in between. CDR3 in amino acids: CASSTGLLNNEQFF. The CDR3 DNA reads TGTGCCAGCAGTACGGGACTTCTGAACAATGAGCAGTTCTTC.

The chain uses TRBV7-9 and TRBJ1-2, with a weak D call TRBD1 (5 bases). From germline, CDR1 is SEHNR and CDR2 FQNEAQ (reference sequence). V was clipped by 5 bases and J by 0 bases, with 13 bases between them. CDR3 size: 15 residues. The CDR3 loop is CASSTWDSPNYGYTF. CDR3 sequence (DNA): TGTGCCAGCAGCACCTGGGACTCCCCTAACTATGGCTACACCTTC.

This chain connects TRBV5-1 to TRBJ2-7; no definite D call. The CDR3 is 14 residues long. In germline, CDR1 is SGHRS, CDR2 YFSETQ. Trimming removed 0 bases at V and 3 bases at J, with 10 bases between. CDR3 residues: CASSLDPNSYEQYF. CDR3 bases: TGCGCCAGCAGCTTGGATCCTAACAGCTACGAGCAGTACTTC.

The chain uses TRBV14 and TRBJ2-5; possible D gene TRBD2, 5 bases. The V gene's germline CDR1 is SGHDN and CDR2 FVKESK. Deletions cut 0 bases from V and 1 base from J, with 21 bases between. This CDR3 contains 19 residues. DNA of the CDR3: TGTGCCAGCAGCCAAGAGGAGGTTCATGGACTTTCGATCCAAGAGACCCAGTACTTC. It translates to CASSQEEVHGLSIQETQYF.